Listed here are 16 T cell receptor beta chains from one sample, sequenced in a study of T cell responses to AZD1222 COVID-19 vaccine. Sequencing was performed with immunoSEQ multiplex PCR; in TCRdb, only in-frame clones are kept and a portion is missing. Counted here are 130,000 to 150,000 clones, 90% to 95% occurring once; the ten biggest clones make up 1.1% to 1.5%. Sequences were derived from peripheral blood, sampled on day 0 of AZD1222 vaccination. The source is an adult in good health.

V and J are TRBV5-6 and TRBJ1-1, with a tentative D call TRBD1 (6 bases). V was clipped by 4 bases and J by 3 bases, with 10 bases between them. Looked up from germline, CDR1 is SGHDT and CDR2 is YYEEEE. The CDR3 runs 13 residues. The CDR3 region is CASSPDRYTEAFF. In DNA form, the CDR3 reads TGTGCCAGCAGCCCTGACAGGTACACTGAAGCTTTCTTT.

The V call is TRBV15, the J call TRBJ1-3; D unclear. Looked up from germline, CDR1 is LNHNV and CDR2 is YYDKDF (reference sequence). CDR3 length equals 16 residues. The V end lost 4 bases, the J end lost 2 bases, and 15 bases lay between the germline ends. The CDR3 spells CATSKPRTPAGNTIYF. CDR3 nucleotide sequence: TGTGCCACCAGCAAACCGCGGACGCCCGCTGGAAACACCATATATTTT.

V is TRBV11-3 and J is TRBJ1-1, with TRBD1 as a possible D gene (5 bases). The CDR3 contains 12 residues. CDR1 and CDR2 (germline): SGHNT, YENEEA. The V end lost 0 bases, the J end lost 11 bases, and 10 bases lay between the germline ends. The CDR3 DNA sequence: TGTGCCAGCAGCTTAGAGGGGACGAGTGCTTTCTTT. This codes for CASSLEGTSAFF. Full variable domain (rest looked up from reference TRBV11-3 and TRBJ1-1): EAGVVQSPRYKIIEKKQPVAFWCNPISGHNTLYWYLQNLGQGPELLIRYENEEAVDDSQLPKDRFSAERLKGVDSTLKIQPAELGDSAVYLCASSLEGTSAFFGQGTRLTVV.

V usage is TRBV5-6 and J usage is TRBJ1-5, with a possible D match to TRBD1 (5 bases). Germline lookup yields CDR1 SGHDT and CDR2 YYEEEE. With 0 bases removed from V and 5 bases from J, the gap between germline ends came to 9 bases. CDR3 length: 14 amino acids. CDR3 amino acids: CASSLADTYQPQHF. The CDR3 bases are TGTGCCAGCAGCTTGGCGGACACCTATCAGCCCCAGCATTTT.

The chain couples TRBV19 to TRBJ1-2; D is uncertain. The V and J ends lost 0 bases and 4 bases respectively, with 12 bases between them. This CDR3 is built from 15 residues. Germline V CDR1 and CDR2: LNHDA, SQIVND (reference sequence). As DNA, the CDR3 is TGTGCCAGTAGTATAGAGTTCTCAAAACCCTATGGCTACACCTTC. It yields the protein CASSIEFSKPYGYTF.

The chain employs TRBV7-2 and TRBJ1-1, with TRBD1 identical over 7 bases. With 4 bases clipped from V and 1 base from J, the junction kept 3 bases outside the gene matches. The length of the CDR3 is 14 residues. The germline V gene has CDR1 SGHTA and CDR2 FQGNSA. The CDR3 sequence: CASSYTGENTEAFF. CDR3 nucleotide sequence: TGTGCCAGCAGCTATACAGGGGAGAACACTGAAGCTTTCTTT.

The gene calls are TRBV19 and TRBJ2-3; 11 nucleotides align to TRBD2. The CDR3 consists of 17 residues. The V and J ends lost 5 bases and 0 bases, in that order; junction bases with no gene match: 7. CDR1 LNHDA and CDR2 SQIVND come from the germline V gene (reference sequence). CDR3 coding DNA: TGTGCCAGTAGTTACTCAGGACTAGCGGGCAGCACAGATACGCAGTATTTT. It encodes CASSYSGLAGSTDTQYF.

The rearrangement links TRBV5-6 to TRBJ1-2; no reliable D call. Germline values: CDR1 SGHDT, CDR2 YYEEEE. The ends were cut back, 0 bases at V and 2 bases at J, with 8 bases in the middle. The CDR3 runs 14 residues. The CDR3 reads CASSLVFLNYGYTF. The DNA of the CDR3 is TGTGCCAGCAGCTTGGTCTTTCTGAACTATGGCTACACCTTC.

This clone is a singleton in its sample. The V gene is TRBV24-1, the J gene TRBJ1-4, with D tentatively TRBD1 (6 bases). Per germline, CDR1 KGHDR and CDR2 SFDVKD. This CDR3 contains 20 residues. V was cut by 4 bases and J by 4 bases, with 27 bases left in between. The DNA of the CDR3 is TGTGCCACCAGTGACCCGCCCGGACAGAGGGTGGGACGGGGTAATGAAAAACTGTTTTTT. The encoded protein is CATSDPPGQRVGRGNEKLFF.

As concerns this clone: The conserved closing phenylalanine or tryptophan is absent in this CDR3, likely reflecting a read error. Because the CDR3's place on the DNA is in doubt, the DNA is left out and the CDR3 is given as listed by TCRdb. The V and J genes are TRBV28 and TRBJ2-7; the table's D call TRBD1 went unverified against the DNA. The CDR3 is 12 residues long, counting both termini. Germline CDR1 MDHEN, CDR2 SYDVKM. The CDR3 sequence: CASSLGTGGVLL.

The chain employs TRBV19 and TRBJ2-1; unclear D gene. Per the germline V gene, CDR1 is LNHDA and CDR2 is SQIVND (reference sequence). CDR3 length equals 13 residues. The V end lost 2 bases, the J end lost 9 bases, and 11 bases lay between the germline ends. This CDR3 reads CASSISGISEQFF. In DNA form, the CDR3 reads TGTGCCAGTAGTATAAGTGGGATTTCTGAGCAGTTCTTC.

The chain is built from TRBV2 and TRBJ1-2, with D perhaps TRBD1 (6 bases). Germline CDR1 is SNHLY and CDR2 is FYNNEI. V dropped 2 bases and J dropped 4 bases, with 20 bases sitting between them. The CDR3 loop spans 17 amino acids. CDR3 nucleotide sequence: TGTGCCAGCAGTGAACCAAATCTCCGGACAGTCACCTATGGCTACACCTTC. Amino acid sequence: CASSEPNLRTVTYGYTF.

The rearrangement joins TRBV6-4 to TRBJ1-3, with TRBD1 identical over 7 bases. Germline V gene data show CDR1 as MRHNA and CDR2 as SNTAGT. This CDR3 has 14 residues. V trimming: 5 bases; J trimming: 3 bases; junction bases outside the gene matches: 4. The CDR3, as DNA: TGTGCCAGCAGTCCGACAGGGAATGGAAACACCATATATTTT. Its protein is CASSPTGNGNTIYF.

This clone has just one count. The chain uses TRBV5-6 and TRBJ1-5, with TRBD1 as a possible D gene (6 bases). Trimming removed 1 base from V and 0 bases from J, with 20 bases in between. The CDR3 has 19 amino acids. Looked up from germline, CDR1 is SGHDT and CDR2 is YYEEEE. CDR3 sequence: CASSLLGRGGLDSNQPQHF. CDR3 nucleotides: TGTGCCAGCAGCTTGTTGGGAAGGGGGGGGCTGGATAGCAATCAGCCCCAGCATTTT.

The rearrangement links TRBV19 to TRBJ2-2, with D unclear. In germline, CDR1 is LNHDA, CDR2 SQIVND (reference sequence). Trimming removed 3 bases from V and 7 bases from J, with 6 bases in between. The CDR3 length is 12 residues. The CDR3 region is CASSIVVGELFF. DNA for the CDR3: TGTGCCAGTAGTATCGTTGTCGGGGAGCTGTTTTTT. Full variable domain (missing parts from reference TRBV19 and TRBJ2-2): DGGITQSPKYLFRKEGQNVTLSCEQNLNHDAMYWYRQDPGQGLRLIYYSQIVNDFQKGDIAEGYSVSREKKESFPLTVTSAQKNPTAFYLCASSIVVGELFFGEGSRLTVL.

V gene TRBV5-1 combines with J gene TRBJ2-1; possible D gene TRBD2, 5 bases. Trimming left V 1 base short and J 4 bases short, with 12 bases between. CDR1 SGHRS and CDR2 YFSETQ come from the germline V gene. This CDR3 is built from 15 residues. This chain's CDR3 is CASSLRAEGYNEQFF. The DNA for the CDR3 is TGCGCCAGCAGCTTGAGGGCAGAGGGTTACAATGAGCAGTTCTTC.